These T cell receptor beta chains were read from a single sample in a study of PD-1 blockade in classical Hodgkin lymphoma. The table came from immunoSEQ multiplex PCR; TCRdb's copy has only in-frame clones and leaves some out. The sample lists around 13,000 clones, roughly 80% seen once, with 16% in the top ten. Source: peripheral blood mononuclear cells (PBMCs), taken before the fourth cycle of nivolumab. The source of these receptors is a human donor with classical Hodgkin lymphoma. Each CDR3 is given with its conserved first and last residue. D genes are given only for firm matches. Where a row states a size, it is once, few, many or the class of an expanded clone; other rows omit it.

J: TRBJ2-2
size: few
V: TRBV7-7
D: .
CDR3: CASSWEVEANTGELFF
DNA: TGTGCTAGCAGCTGGGAGGTGGAGGCGAACACCGGGGAGCTGTTTTTT

J: TRBJ1-2
size: .
V: TRBV7-9
D: TRBD1
CDR3: CASSADRVGYGYTF
DNA: TGTGCCAGCAGCGCGGACAGGGTGGGTTATGGCTACACCTTC

J: TRBJ2-7
size: .
V: TRBV6-6
D: .
CDR3: CASLGGTGHVSYEQYF
DNA: TGTGCCAGCTTGGGGGGGACAGGACATGTCTCCTACGAGCAGTACTTC

J: TRBJ2-5
size: .
V: TRBV6-5
D: TRBD1
CDR3: CASTRLDRGSETQYF
DNA: TGTGCCAGCACCCGCTTGGACAGGGGGAGCGAGACCCAGTACTTC

J: TRBJ1-3
size: .
V: TRBV11-2
D: TRBD1
CDR3: CASSVGGQRNTIYF
DNA: TGTGCCAGCAGCGTAGGGGGACAGCGAAACACCATATATTTT

J: TRBJ1-4
size: .
V: TRBV27
D: TRBD1
CDR3: CASSPTGASNEKLFF
DNA: TGTGCCAGCAGTCCGACAGGGGCCTCTAATGAAAAACTGTTTTTT

J: TRBJ1-1
size: .
V: TRBV29-1
D: .
CDR3: CSVALGTEAFF
DNA: TGCAGCGTCGCCCTAGGCACTGAAGCTTTCTTT

J: TRBJ2-2
size: once
V: TRBV7-2
D: .
CDR3: CASSQVFPGELFF
DNA: TGTGCCAGCAGCCAAGTTTTCCCCGGGGAGCTGTTTTTT

J: TRBJ1-4
size: .
V: TRBV19
D: .
CDR3: CASTGRATNEKLFF
DNA: TGTGCCAGTACAGGGAGGGCAACTAATGAAAAACTGTTTTTT

J: TRBJ2-1
size: once
V: TRBV30
D: .
CDR3: CAWSSSGEQFF
DNA: TGTGCCTGGAGTTCTTCGGGTGAGCAGTTCTTC

J: TRBJ1-1
size: .
V: TRBV6-5
D: .
CDR3: CASSYAKSGTEAFF
DNA: TGTGCCAGCAGTTACGCAAAGAGCGGCACTGAAGCTTTCTTT

J: TRBJ2-3
size: .
V: TRBV18
D: TRBD2
CDR3: CASSPSTSGGADTQYF
DNA: TGTGCCAGCTCACCCTCGACTAGCGGGGGGGCGGATACGCAGTATTTT

J: TRBJ1-3
size: .
V: TRBV5-5
D: TRBD1
CDR3: CASSSDPGQQGANTIYF
DNA: TGTGCCAGCAGCTCAGATCCGGGACAACAGGGGGCTAACACCATATATTTT

J: TRBJ2-2
size: .
V: TRBV6-6
D: TRBD1
CDR3: CASSLDRVDTGELFF
DNA: TGTGCCAGCAGCTTGGACAGGGTTGACACCGGGGAGCTGTTTTTT

J: TRBJ1-5
size: .
V: TRBV5-6
D: .
CDR3: CASSLAGGLTGNQPQHF
DNA: TGTGCCAGCAGCTTGGCGGGGGGCCTTACGGGCAATCAGCCCCAGCATTTT

J: TRBJ2-2
size: .
V: TRBV5-4
D: TRBD2
CDR3: CASSRLAEFTGELFF
DNA: TGCGCCAGCAGCCGACTAGCGGAGTTCACCGGGGAGCTGTTTTTT

J: TRBJ2-1
size: .
V: TRBV16
D: TRBD1
CDR3: CASSQRDRDRSEQFF
DNA: TGTGCCAGCAGCCAAAGGGACAGGGATCGTAGTGAGCAGTTCTTC

J: TRBJ1-4
size: .
V: TRBV30
D: .
CDR3: CAWSPFGGEKLFF
DNA: TGTGCCTGGAGCCCATTTGGGGGTGAAAAACTGTTTTTT

J: TRBJ1-1
size: once
V: TRBV4-1
D: .
CDR3: CASSQGTGRAVEAFF
DNA: TGCGCCAGCAGCCAAGGGACCGGGAGGGCTGTTGAAGCTTTCTTT

J: TRBJ1-5
size: .
V: TRBV6-6
D: .
CDR3: CASSYRHSGQPQHF
DNA: TGTGCCAGCAGTTACAGGCACTCAGGCCAGCCCCAGCATTTT

J: TRBJ2-5
size: once
V: TRBV7-9
D: .
CDR3: CASSAPLRTAQETQYF
DNA: TGTGCCAGCAGCGCACCGCTCCGGACAGCTCAAGAGACCCAGTACTTC

J: TRBJ1-1
size: few
V: TRBV4-1
D: .
CDR3: CASSQVRANTEAFF
DNA: TGCGCCAGCAGCCAAGTGAGAGCGAACACTGAAGCTTTCTTT

J: TRBJ2-3
size: .
V: TRBV2
D: .
CDR3: CASSGQGWPTQYF
DNA: TGTGCCAGCAGTGGCCAGGGCTGGCCTACGCAGTATTTT

J: TRBJ1-3
size: once
V: TRBV4-3
D: .
CDR3: CASSQDGGQPGNTIYF
DNA: TGCGCCAGCAGCCAAGATGGGGGACAACCGGGAAACACCATATATTTT

J: TRBJ2-7
size: .
V: TRBV27
D: TRBD2
CDR3: CASGGLGTRQYF
DNA: TGTGCCAGCGGGGGACTAGGGACGAGGCAGTACTTC

J: TRBJ1-4
size: .
V: TRBV23-1
D: .
CDR3: CASSRGRPWAINEKLFF
DNA: TGCGCCAGCAGTCGGGGCAGGCCCTGGGCCATAAATGAAAAACTGTTTTTT

J: TRBJ1-1
size: once
V: TRBV7-9
D: .
CDR3: CASRPSTGGNTEAFF
DNA: TGTGCCAGCAGGCCTTCGACGGGTGGGAACACTGAAGCTTTCTTT

J: TRBJ1-4
size: .
V: TRBV4-3
D: .
CDR3: CASSQSDRWNEKLFF
DNA: TGCGCCAGCAGCCAGAGCGACAGGTGGAATGAAAAACTGTTTTTT

J: TRBJ1-6
size: .
V: TRBV6-4
D: .
CDR3: CASSDSSGSPHSPLHF
DNA: TGTGCCAGCAGTGACTCGAGTGGATCACCCCATTCACCCCTCCACTTT

J: TRBJ2-7
size: .
V: TRBV27
D: .
CDR3: CASSLRVSYEQYF
DNA: TGTGCCAGCAGTTTAAGGGTCTCCTACGAGCAGTACTTC

J: TRBJ1-6
size: .
V: TRBV7-2
D: .
CDR3: CASSLNGGGSPLHF
DNA: TGTGCCAGCAGCTTAAATGGGGGAGGTTCACCCCTCCACTTT

J: TRBJ1-1
size: .
V: TRBV19
D: .
CDR3: CASGETGRATEAFF
DNA: TGTGCCTCAGGGGAAACAGGGAGGGCCACTGAAGCTTTCTTT

J: TRBJ1-6
size: few
V: TRBV19
D: TRBD1
CDR3: CASSAATGGNSPLHF
DNA: TGTGCCAGTAGTGCCGCGACAGGGGGCAATTCACCCCTCCACTTT

J: TRBJ2-5
size: .
V: TRBV6-1
D: TRBD1
CDR3: CASSDYPDRGETQYF
DNA: TGTGCCAGCAGTGATTATCCGGACAGGGGGGAGACCCAGTACTTC

J: TRBJ2-6
size: .
V: TRBV7-2
D: .
CDR3: CASSLAGANVLTF
DNA: TGTGCCAGCAGCCTAGCTGGGGCCAACGTCCTGACTTTC

J: TRBJ2-2
size: .
V: TRBV4-1
D: .
CDR3: CASSQKPHRVGTGELFF
DNA: TGCGCCAGCAGCCAGAAGCCTCATAGAGTCGGCACCGGGGAGCTGTTTTTT

J: TRBJ1-1
size: .
V: TRBV7-8
D: .
CDR3: CASSFGVEAFF
DNA: TGTGCCAGCAGCTTCGGTGTTGAAGCTTTCTTT

J: TRBJ2-2
size: few
V: TRBV7-2
D: TRBD1
CDR3: CASSAGTGVSGELFF
DNA: TGTGCCAGCAGCGCCGGGACAGGGGTGTCCGGGGAGCTGTTTTTT

J: TRBJ1-4
size: .
V: TRBV4-3
D: TRBD1
CDR3: CASSRATGQGDEKLFF
DNA: TGCGCCAGCAGCCGAGCAACGGGACAGGGTGATGAAAAACTGTTTTTT

J: TRBJ2-2
size: .
V: TRBV2
D: .
CDR3: CASQGGLNTGELFF
DNA: TGTGCCAGCCAGGGAGGCCTGAACACCGGGGAGCTGTTTTTT

J: TRBJ2-5
size: .
V: TRBV7-2
D: TRBD2
CDR3: CASSFQGAGEETQYF
DNA: TGTGCCAGCAGCTTTCAGGGAGCGGGGGAAGAGACCCAGTACTTC